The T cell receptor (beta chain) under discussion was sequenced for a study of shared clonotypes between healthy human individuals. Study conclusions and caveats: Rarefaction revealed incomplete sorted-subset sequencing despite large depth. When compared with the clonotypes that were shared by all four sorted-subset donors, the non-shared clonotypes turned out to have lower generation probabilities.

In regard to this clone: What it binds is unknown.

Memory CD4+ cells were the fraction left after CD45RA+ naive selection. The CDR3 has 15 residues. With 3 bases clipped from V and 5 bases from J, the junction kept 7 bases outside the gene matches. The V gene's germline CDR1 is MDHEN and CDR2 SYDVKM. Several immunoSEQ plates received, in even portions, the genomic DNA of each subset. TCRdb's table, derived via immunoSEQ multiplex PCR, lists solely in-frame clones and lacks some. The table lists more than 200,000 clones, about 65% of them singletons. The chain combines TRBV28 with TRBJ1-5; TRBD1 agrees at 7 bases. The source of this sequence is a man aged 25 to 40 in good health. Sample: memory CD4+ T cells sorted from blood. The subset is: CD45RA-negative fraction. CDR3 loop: CASSFPGTAYQPQHF. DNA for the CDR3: TGTGCCAGCAGTTTCCCCGGGACAGCATATCAGCCCCAGCATTTT. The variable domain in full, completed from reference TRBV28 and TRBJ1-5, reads DVKVTQSSRYLVKRTGEKVFLECVQDMDHENMFWYRQDPGLGLRLIYFSYDVKMKEKGDIPEGYSVSREKKERFSLILESASTNQTSMYLCASSFPGTAYQPQHFGDGTRLSIL.